Following are 17 T cell receptor beta chains from one sample sequenced in a study of blood T cells in healthy people across ages. Together with a sample-barcoded 5' primer, a J-beta primer mix was included in a second PCR lasting roughly 7 to 11 cycles. TCRdb reprocessed the 5' RACE reads via MiXCR and lists one record per CDR3 protein. The sample includes 1.5 million to 2 million distinct CDR3 sequences, 40% to 55% of them seen just once. The sequenced sample was blood. All receptors come from a woman between 35 and 50 years old in good health.

This clonotype was counted ten times or more. The rearrangement uses TRBV7-2 and TRBJ2-3, with 7 bases lining up with TRBD1. The V gene end was trimmed by 5 bases and the J gene end by 1 base; junction bases not matched to a gene: 3. The germline CDR1 and CDR2 sequences are SGHTA and FQGNSA. This CDR3 comprises 14 residues. The CDR3 DNA is TGTGCCAGCAGCCCCGACAGGGGCACAGATACGCAGTATTTT. Translation: CASSPDRGTDTQYF.

In this sample, this clonotype turned up a few times. V and J are TRBV5-5 and TRBJ2-3, with D possibly TRBD2 on 6 matching bases. The V gene lost 0 bases and the J gene lost 8 bases, with 16 bases spanning the gap. The germline V gene has CDR1 SGHKS and CDR2 YYEKEE (reference sequence). The CDR3 is 15 amino acids. This chain's CDR3 is CASSLVEGVVATQYF. The CDR3 DNA reads as TGTGCCAGCAGCTTGGTGGAGGGAGTAGTTGCTACGCAGTATTTT.

The chain combines TRBV7-6 with TRBJ2-3; the match to TRBD2 covers 13 bases. Germline assignment: CDR1 SGHVS and CDR2 FNYEAQ. J lost 3 bases, V lost 1 base, and 4 bases had no gene match. The CDR3 consists of 17 residues. As DNA, the CDR3 is TGTGCCAGCAGCTTAGATAGGACTAGCGGGGGAACAGATACGCAGTATTTT. This gives the protein CASSLDRTSGGTDTQYF.

The chain recombines TRBV15 with TRBJ1-1, with unresolved D. The CDR3 has 14 amino acids. In germline, CDR1 is LNHNV, CDR2 YYDKDF (reference sequence). The ends were cut back, 0 bases at V and 0 bases at J, with 5 bases in the middle. CDR3 DNA: TGTGCCACCAGCAGAGACACGATGAACACTGAAGCTTTCTTT. Translating gives CATSRDTMNTEAFF.

Concerning this clonotype itself: A read error may produce the germline difference seen at one junction end. The V call is TRBV7-8, the J call TRBJ2-7, with 10 bases matching TRBD1. CDR1 is SGHVS, CDR2 FQNEAQ, per germline. This CDR3 spans 15 amino acids. The CDR3 sequence is CACSASGTGVREQYF. CDR3 sequence (DNA): TGTGCCTGCAGCGCATCCGGGACAGGGGTTCGGGAGCAGTACTTC.

As for this clonotype: An end of the junction differs from the germline gene, which may be a read error. The V and J genes are TRBV5-6 and TRBJ2-7; 9 bases map to TRBD1. The germline V gene has CDR1 SGHDT and CDR2 YYEEEE. CDR3 length: 13 residues. CDR3 sequence reads: CTSAGTGSYEQYF. In nucleotides, the CDR3 is TGTACCAGCGCCGGGACAGGGTCCTACGAGCAGTACTTC.

The gene calls are TRBV10-3 and TRBJ2-7; D possibly uses TRBD1 or TRBD2 (5 bases each). V shed 2 bases and J shed 2 bases, with 10 bases lying between them. Germline CDR1 is ENHRY and CDR2 is SYGVKD. The CDR3 runs to 14 residues. Written as DNA, the CDR3 is TGTGCCATCAGTGAGAGGTTGGGGGCCTACGAGCAGTACTTC. Translation: CAISERLGAYEQYF.

The DNA of the CDR3 is TGTGCCAGCAGTCAGGGGGTGGTCATGAACACTGAAGCTTTCTTT. Its protein is CASSQGVVMNTEAFF. This rearrangement joins TRBV7-8 to TRBJ1-1, with 7 bases lining up with TRBD1. The J segment lost 0 bases and the V segment lost 6 bases, leaving 7 bases of the junction unmatched. The germline V gene encodes CDR1 SGHVS and CDR2 FQNEAQ. This CDR3 is 15 amino acids long.

This clonotype occurred a few times. This chain links TRBV28 with TRBJ2-3; D could derive from TRBD1 or TRBD2 (5 bases each). The germline V gene encodes CDR1 MDHEN and CDR2 SYDVKM. This CDR3 is built from 13 residues. Trimming stripped 5 bases from V and 7 bases from J, with 13 bases between. CDR3 DNA: TGTGCCAGCAGTACCCCGGGACGTCATACGCAGTATTTT. This sequence encodes CASSTPGRHTQYF.

This clonotype has a handful of counts. V gene TRBV20-1 combines with J gene TRBJ2-5; tentatively, D is TRBD1 or TRBD2 (7 bases each). TRBJ2-7 explains the end of the DNA better; the J call may be wrong. The CDR3 length is 14 residues. Germline CDR1 reads DFQATT; CDR2 reads SNEGSKA (reference sequence). The CDR3 DNA reads TGCAGTGCTAGGCAGGGGGGGGGAAGAGGCGAGCAGTACTTC. Its protein product is CSARQGGGRGEQYF.

This chain joins TRBV5-5 and TRBJ2-3, with D perhaps matching TRBD2 (5 bases). This CDR3 has 15 residues. CDR1 and CDR2 (germline): SGHKS, YYEKEE (reference sequence). Trimming removed 2 bases at V and 5 bases at J, with 15 bases between. The CDR3 sequence is CASSFARIAGDTQYF. CDR3 bases: TGTGCCAGCAGCTTCGCCAGAATTGCGGGAGATACGCAGTATTTT.

This sequence joins TRBV21-1 and TRBJ2-7. TRBV21-1 is a documented pseudogene. CDR3 length equals 15 residues. The CDR3 here is CASSEADIKVYEQYF. The CDR3 nucleotides read TGTGCCAGCAGCGAAGCAGATATTAAGGTCTACGAGCAGTACTTC.

This clonotype was seen more than once but under ten times. The rearrangement joins TRBV29-1 to TRBJ2-1; D may be TRBD2 (5 bases). With 4 bases removed from V and 3 bases from J, the gap between germline ends came to 22 bases. This CDR3 region has 17 residues. The V gene's germline CDR1 is SQVTM and CDR2 ANQGSEA. The CDR3 here is CSVVGPGGAGRYNEQFF. As DNA, the CDR3 is TGCAGCGTTGTAGGGCCCGGAGGAGCAGGTCGCTACAATGAGCAGTTCTTC.

The J gene is TRBJ1-6, the V gene TRBV20-1, with 8 bases fitting TRBD1. Germline V lookup: CDR1 DFQATT, CDR2 SNEGSKA (reference sequence). The CDR3 spans 15 residues. V gave up 0 bases and J gave up 11 bases; unmatched junction bases: 9. The CDR3 loop is CSARDRTGFEAPLHF. The CDR3 DNA reads as TGCAGTGCTAGAGACCGGACAGGGTTCGAGGCACCCCTCCACTTT.

V and J are TRBV4-3 and TRBJ2-6, with D possibly TRBD1 on 5 matching bases. Trimming cost V 1 base and J 3 bases, with 13 bases left between them. The CDR3 runs to 17 residues. CDR1 is LGHNA and CDR2 is YSLEER in the germline V gene. The CDR3 loop reads CASSQASRGGGANVLTF. The CDR3 DNA follows: TGCGCCAGCAGCCAAGCTTCTAGGGGTGGTGGGGCCAACGTCCTGACTTTC.

The chain couples TRBV20-1 to TRBJ1-4; unclear D gene. The germline gives CDR1 DFQATT, CDR2 SNEGSKA (reference sequence). This CDR3 region has 13 residues. Trimming pared 6 bases from V and 8 bases from J, leaving 16 bases between. The CDR3 sequence: CSATGGLGEKLFF. The CDR3 DNA follows: TGCAGTGCCACGGGAGGGTTAGGGGAAAAACTGTTTTTT.

The chain links TRBV14 to TRBJ1-2, with 8 positions matching TRBD1. CDR3 size: 14 residues. The V gene end was trimmed by 5 bases and the J gene end by 8 bases; junction bases not matched to a gene: 10. Germline lookup yields CDR1 SGHDN and CDR2 FVKESK. CDR3 coding DNA: TGTGCCAGCAGCTCTTCCGGGACAGGATTCGGCTACACCTTC. It codes for CASSSSGTGFGYTF.